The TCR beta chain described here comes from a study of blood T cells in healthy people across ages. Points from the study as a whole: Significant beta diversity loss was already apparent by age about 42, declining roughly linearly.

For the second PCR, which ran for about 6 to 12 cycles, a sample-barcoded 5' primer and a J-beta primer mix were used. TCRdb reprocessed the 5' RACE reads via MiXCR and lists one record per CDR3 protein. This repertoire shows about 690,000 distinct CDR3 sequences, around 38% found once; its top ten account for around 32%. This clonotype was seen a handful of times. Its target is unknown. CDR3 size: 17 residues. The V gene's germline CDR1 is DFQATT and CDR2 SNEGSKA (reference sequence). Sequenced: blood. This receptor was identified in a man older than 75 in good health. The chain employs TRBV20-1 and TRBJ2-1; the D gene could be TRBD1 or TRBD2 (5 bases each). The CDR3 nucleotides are TGCAGCGCCGAGGGCCCAAGAACGACTCTAAGGGGCAATGAGCAGTTCTTC. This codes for CSAEGPRTTLRGNEQFF.